This T cell receptor beta chain was observed in a study of blood T cells in healthy people across ages. Overall study context: About one barcoded beta molecule per two T cells was the capture yield of template switching. Whole-study results and caveats: Older individuals had lower TCR beta diversity per million T cells (the decline was roughly linear).

This clonotype has only a few counts. Its antigen is not known. The germline gives CDR1 PRHDT, CDR2 FYEKMQ (reference sequence). This CDR3 is 14 amino acids long. V was shortened by 0 bases and J by 5 bases, with 10 bases between the two germline ends. Extraction of total RNA produced a minimum of 6 micrograms from each sample. Through a sample-barcoded 5' primer and a J-beta primer mix, a second PCR was run for roughly 7 to 11 cycles. Each CDR3 protein is one row after TCRdb ran MiXCR on the 5' RACE reads. Of hundreds of thousands of distinct CDR3 sequences listed, around 38% are singletons. The V and J genes are TRBV13 and TRBJ1-2; D ambiguous. The clonotype was recovered from an elderly man in good health. Sequencing was performed on blood. CDR3 sequence: CASSLGRRVYGYTF. The CDR3 DNA reads TGTGCCAGCAGCTTAGGCAGACGAGTATATGGCTACACCTTC. The whole variable domain, filled in from reference TRBV13 and TRBJ1-2, reads AAGVIQSPRHLIKEKRETATLKCYPIPRHDTVYWYQQGPGQDPQFLISFYEKMQSDKGSIPDRFSAQQFSDYHSELNMSSLELGDSALYFCASSLGRRVYGYTFGSGTRLTVV.